The T cell receptor (beta chain) under discussion was sequenced for a study of blood T cell repertoires in COVID-19. About the study: COVID-19 samples from acute and convalescent phases originated in the United States, Italy and Spain. PBMCs, B-cell-depleted T cells, or T cells were the source of the cDNA or gDNA that made up the material.

The authors' processing: How many nucleated cells were present was estimated from reference gene primer amplification. The protocol was immunoSEQ multiplex PCR, while the TCRdb copy is restricted to in-frame clones and leaves out a portion. The V and J calls and the clone size are those of that table, but D and trimming were determined from the DNA. Among roughly 95,000 clones listed, about nine tenths were seen once. Trimming shortened V by 4 bases and J by 4 bases, and 17 bases separated the two germline ends. This CDR3 is built from 17 residues. The germline CDR1 and CDR2 sequences are MGHRA and YSYEKL.

This chain joins TRBV4-1 and TRBJ2-6; D unclear. This TCR came from a woman aged 45-65 years in a cohort sampled during active COVID-19. Material: peripheral blood. The CDR3 sequence: CASSRAVSLRGANVLTF. The CDR3 DNA follows: TGCGCCAGCAGCCGTGCCGTCTCCTTGCGCGGGGCCAACGTCCTGACTTTC.